Each of the 27 T cell receptor beta chains below was sequenced from the same sample in a study of blood T cell repertoires in COVID-19. Libraries were prepared by immunoSEQ multiplex PCR; TCRdb keeps only in-frame clonotypes and omits some of them. The table records about half a million clones, roughly nine tenths of them present only once. Sequenced sample: peripheral blood. Every receptor here comes from a man aged 18 to 30 with COVID-19, enrolled during active disease.

The chain employs TRBV13 and TRBJ1-3, with 7 nucleotides matching TRBD1. This CDR3 has 17 amino acids. CDR1 and CDR2 (germline): PRHDT, FYEKMQ (reference sequence). The V gene end was trimmed by 5 bases and the J gene end by 2 bases; junction bases not matched to a gene: 12. Here the CDR3 DNA reads TGTGCCAGCAGCGCGCCAGGGGGTTGGGTCGCTGGAAACACCATATATTTT. This codes for CASSAPGGWVAGNTIYF.

The gene calls are TRBV6-5 and TRBJ2-2, with TRBD2 identical over 13 bases. Germline assignment: CDR1 MNHEY and CDR2 SVGAGI. The CDR3 loop spans 15 amino acids. Unmatched junction bases numbered 8, after V lost 11 bases and J lost 5 bases. In DNA, the CDR3 is TGTGCCGTTGGACTAGCGGGAGCTGGTACCGGGGAGCTGTTTTTT. Residues: CAVGLAGAGTGELFF.

The chain couples TRBV25-1 to TRBJ2-2; possible D gene TRBD2, 7 bases. Germline lookup yields CDR1 MGHDK and CDR2 SYGVNS. V was pared by 8 bases and J by 3 bases, with 13 bases between. This CDR3 has 14 amino acids. The CDR3 spells CASGREGDTGELFF. Written as DNA, the CDR3 is TGTGCCAGCGGCAGGGAGGGGGACACCGGGGAGCTGTTTTTT.

The V and J genes are TRBV29-1 and TRBJ2-1, with D maybe TRBD2 (6 bases). The CDR3 spans 13 residues. Germline V gene sequence: CDR1 SQVTM, CDR2 ANQGSEA. The germline V and J ends were trimmed by 5 bases and 8 bases, with 16 bases remaining between them. CDR3 protein: CSVYVGRGDEQFF. DNA of the CDR3: TGCAGCGTTTACGTCGGGAGAGGTGATGAGCAGTTCTTC.

V gene TRBV19 combines with J gene TRBJ1-1, with D tentatively TRBD1 (6 bases). V was clipped by 5 bases and J by 0 bases, with 7 bases between them. Germline CDR1 LNHDA, CDR2 SQIVND (reference sequence). The CDR3 sequence is 13 residues long. The DNA of the CDR3 is TGTGCCAGTAGTCACAGGGTGAACACTGAAGCTTTCTTT. Translation: CASSHRVNTEAFF. The complete variable domain, with remaining parts taken from reference TRBV19 and TRBJ1-1, reads DGGITQSPKYLFRKEGQNVTLSCEQNLNHDAMYWYRQDPGQGLRLIYYSQIVNDFQKGDIAEGYSVSREKKESFPLTVTSAQKNPTAFYLCASSHRVNTEAFFGQGTRLTVV.

V gene TRBV3-1 (or the pseudogene TRBV3-2) combines with J gene TRBJ1-1; D not certain. Germline lookup yields CDR1 LGHDT and CDR2 YNNKEL (reference sequence). V gave up 1 base and J gave up 12 bases, with 15 bases separating them. This CDR3 comprises 13 residues. The CDR3 region has the DNA TGTGCCAGCAGCCAAGGAGAGGGCAGAGTTACTTTCTTT. Residues: CASSQGEGRVTFF.

The chain combines TRBV28 with TRBJ2-7; TRBD1 matches at 7 bases. The junction had 3 bases not matched to a gene; V was cut back by 10 bases and J by 0 bases. The CDR3 is 12 amino acids. The germline V gene encodes CDR1 MDHEN and CDR2 SYDVKM. The CDR3 region has the DNA TGTGCCAACCGGGACAGCTCCTACGAGCAGTACTTC. This sequence encodes CANRDSSYEQYF. Combining the CDR3 with reference TRBV28 and TRBJ2-7 gives the whole variable domain DVKVTQSSRYLVKRTGEKVFLECVQDMDHENMFWYRQDPGLGLRLIYFSYDVKMKEKGDIPEGYSVSREKKERFSLILESASTNQTSMYLCANRDSSYEQYFGPGTRLTVT.

As regards this clone: The same CDR3 also results from other DNA sequences found in this sample. This chain joins TRBV24-1 and TRBJ2-3; D is perhaps TRBD2 (6 bases). V dropped 6 bases and J dropped 2 bases, with 8 bases sitting between them. The CDR3 sequence is 13 residues long. Germline lookup yields CDR1 KGHDR and CDR2 SFDVKD. CDR3 bases: TGTGCCACCAGTAGGCGGGACACAGATACGCAGTATTTT. Amino acid sequence: CATSRRDTDTQYF.

The rearrangement links TRBV19 to TRBJ2-7; 14 bases are a match to TRBD2. This CDR3 contains 15 residues. Losses at the gene ends were 5 bases for V and 10 bases for J; bases not matched to a gene: 10. Germline CDR1 is LNHDA and CDR2 is SQIVND (reference sequence). CDR3 amino acids: CASSSGLAGGPHQYF. In DNA form, the CDR3 reads TGTGCCAGTAGTTCCGGACTAGCGGGAGGACCCCATCAGTACTTC.

This clone was observed a single time. This rearrangement joins TRBV11-3 to TRBJ2-5; 7 positions match TRBD1. In germline, CDR1 is SGHNT, CDR2 YENEEA. The CDR3 loop spans 15 amino acids. V shed 0 bases, J shed 2 bases, and the junction held 3 bases outside the gene matches. CDR3 in amino acids: CASSLELGQQETQYF. CDR3 nucleotide sequence: TGTGCCAGCAGCTTAGAACTGGGACAGCAAGAGACCCAGTACTTC.

This clone was observed a handful of times. The chain recombines TRBV5-1 with TRBJ1-6; the match to TRBD1 covers 8 bases. Germline trimming cut 4 bases from V and 9 bases from J; bases unmatched to any gene: 9. The CDR3 contains 15 residues. Per germline, CDR1 SGHRS and CDR2 YFSETQ. The CDR3 region has the DNA TGCGCCAGCAGCGACCAGGGGGCGTTCAGTTCACCCCTCCACTTT. This codes for CASSDQGAFSSPLHF.

This clone occurred once. The chain employs TRBV27 and TRBJ2-1, with D tentatively TRBD1 (6 bases). The V end was cut by 4 bases, the J end by 7 bases, with 14 bases between. The CDR3 extends over 14 amino acids. Germline V gene sequence: CDR1 MNHEY, CDR2 SMNVEV (reference sequence). CDR3 bases: TGTGCCAGCAGTTCGGGGACACCTAGGAATGAGCAGTTCTTC. Translating gives CASSSGTPRNEQFF.

The CDR3 loop is CASRDGEGFGTQYF. The CDR3 DNA follows: TGTGCCAGCAGGGACGGGGAGGGGTTTGGGACCCAGTACTTC. The chain is built from TRBV6-5 and TRBJ2-5; 7 bases agree with TRBD2. The CDR3 has 14 amino acids. Germline-derived CDR1 and CDR2 are MNHEY and SVGAGI. V gave up 6 bases and J gave up 7 bases; unmatched junction bases: 11.

The V gene is TRBV27, the J gene TRBJ2-3; possible D gene TRBD2, 5 bases. Germline-derived CDR1 and CDR2 are MNHEY and SMNVEV (reference sequence). The CDR3 consists of 23 residues. V was pared by 5 bases and J by 0 bases, with 36 bases between. The CDR3 spells CASSLHFGEVTSPRITSTDTQYF. CDR3 coding DNA: TGTGCCAGCAGTCTACACTTCGGGGAAGTCACCAGCCCTCGAATAACTAGCACAGATACGCAGTATTTT.

The chain employs TRBV7-8 and TRBJ2-7; no reliable D call. With 11 bases removed from V and 1 base from J, the gap between germline ends came to 6 bases. The germline CDR1 and CDR2 sequences are SGHVS and FQNEAQ. This CDR3 is 10 amino acids long. The CDR3 protein is CAPFSYEQYF. Written as DNA, the CDR3 is TGTGCCCCTTTTTCCTACGAGCAGTACTTC. The complete variable domain, with remaining parts taken from reference TRBV7-8 and TRBJ2-7, reads GAGVSQSPRYKVAKRGQDVALRCDPISGHVSLFWYQQALGQGPEFLTYFQNEAQLDKSGLPSDRFFAERPEGSVSTLKIQRTQQEDSAVYLCAPFSYEQYFGPGTRLTVT.

Notes on this clone: Other DNA sequences within the sample encode an identical CDR3. This chain joins TRBV24-1 and TRBJ2-5; possible D gene TRBD1, 6 bases. There are 15 residues in the CDR3. With 2 bases removed from V and 5 bases from J, the gap between germline ends came to 14 bases. The germline gives CDR1 KGHDR, CDR2 SFDVKD. CDR3 bases: TGTGCCACCAGTGATTCCAGGGGCCCCGGGGAGACCCAGTACTTC. Residues: CATSDSRGPGETQYF.

Details on this clone: Other DNA sequences in the same sample also yield this CDR3. This rearrangement joins TRBV27 to TRBJ2-7; TRBD2 matches 10 bases. There are 15 residues in the CDR3. The V gene end was trimmed by 5 bases and the J gene end by 0 bases; junction bases not matched to a gene: 4. Germline CDR1 reads MNHEY; CDR2 reads SMNVEV (reference sequence). The CDR3 nucleotides are TGTGCCAGCAGTCAAACTAGCGGGACCTCCTACGAGCAGTACTTC. Protein product: CASSQTSGTSYEQYF.

The sample holds one count of this clone. The genes are TRBV10-2 and TRBJ2-3; D might be TRBD1 (6 bases). V lost 5 bases to trimming and J lost 5 bases, with 17 bases between them. This CDR3 contains 15 residues. Germline V gene lookup returns CDR1 WSHSY and CDR2 SAAADI. The CDR3 sequence is CASSSHGQYGDTQYF. DNA of the CDR3: TGCGCCAGCAGTAGCCACGGACAGTACGGAGATACGCAGTATTTT.

J is TRBJ2-3 and V is TRBV11-3; 11 bases fit TRBD2. V was pared by 1 base and J by 6 bases, with 0 bases of the junction left unmatched. Germline V gene sequence: CDR1 SGHNT, CDR2 YENEEA. CDR3 length: 14 amino acids. This CDR3 is CASSLVAGGDTQYF. CDR3 DNA: TGTGCCAGCAGCTTAGTAGCGGGAGGGGATACGCAGTATTTT.

The rearrangement joins TRBV24-1 to TRBJ2-1; TRBD1 matches at 10 bases. Germline-derived CDR1 and CDR2 are KGHDR and SFDVKD. After removal of 4 bases from V and 4 bases from J, the junction contained 9 bases not matched to a gene. CDR3 length equals 17 residues. The CDR3 is CATSESVGQGDYNEQFF. DNA for the CDR3: TGTGCCACCAGTGAATCGGTCGGACAGGGGGATTACAATGAGCAGTTCTTC.

This chain links TRBV7-2 with TRBJ2-2; D unresolved. In germline, CDR1 is SGHTA, CDR2 FQGNSA. Trimming shortened V by 2 bases and J by 3 bases, and 16 bases separated the two germline ends. The CDR3 consists of 17 residues. Here the CDR3 reads CASSLPRATWYTGELFF. CDR3 in DNA: TGTGCCAGCAGCTTACCTCGCGCGACTTGGTACACCGGGGAGCTGTTTTTT.

The rearrangement links TRBV6-5 to TRBJ1-6; a weak D match, TRBD1 (6 bases). V lost 6 bases to trimming and J lost 7 bases, with 16 bases between them. The V gene's germline CDR1 is MNHEY and CDR2 SVGAGI. This CDR3 contains 15 residues. CDR3 amino acids: CASSPRDTRNSPLHF. The CDR3 DNA reads as TGTGCCAGCAGCCCCAGGGACACCAGAAATTCACCCCTCCACTTT.

The rearrangement uses TRBV24-1 and TRBJ2-1, with TRBD2 matching over 12 bases. The germline V gene has CDR1 KGHDR and CDR2 SFDVKD. The CDR3 sequence is 16 residues long. After removal of 4 bases from V and 8 bases from J, the junction contained 8 bases not matched to a gene. CDR3 region: CATSDASSGRAHEQFF. CDR3 in DNA: TGTGCCACCAGTGACGCTTCTAGCGGGAGGGCCCATGAGCAGTTCTTC.

This chain uses TRBV7-9 with TRBJ2-2, with 8 bases fitting TRBD1. CDR3 length: 15 amino acids. The germline CDR1 and CDR2 sequences are SEHNR and FQNEAQ (reference sequence). V shed 5 bases and J 6 bases; nucleotides not matched to a gene: 8. CDR3 amino acids: CASSAGQGAAGELFF. Here the CDR3 DNA reads TGTGCCAGCAGCGCAGGACAGGGAGCGGCCGGGGAGCTGTTTTTT.

The chain employs TRBV7-8 and TRBJ2-7, with D possibly matching TRBD1 (5 bases). CDR1 and CDR2 (germline): SGHVS, FQNEAQ. The CDR3 sequence is 15 residues long. Deletions cut 7 bases from V and 6 bases from J, with 22 bases between. CDR3 coding DNA: TGTGCCAGCACCCTTAGTAGGACACAGCTTGGCGAGCAGTACTTC. Its translation is CASTLSRTQLGEQYF. Combining the CDR3 with reference TRBV7-8 and TRBJ2-7 gives the whole variable domain GAGVSQSPRYKVAKRGQDVALRCDPISGHVSLFWYQQALGQGPEFLTYFQNEAQLDKSGLPSDRFFAERPEGSVSTLKIQRTQQEDSAVYLCASTLSRTQLGEQYFGPGTRLTVT.

V gene TRBV5-1 combines with J gene TRBJ2-2; 8 bases are a match to TRBD1. V gave up 0 bases and J gave up 1 base; unmatched junction bases: 2. The CDR3 extends over 16 amino acids. From germline, CDR1 is SGHRS and CDR2 YFSETQ. CDR3 sequence: CASSLAGQGNTGELFF. Here the CDR3 DNA reads TGCGCCAGCAGCTTGGCCGGACAGGGGAACACCGGGGAGCTGTTTTTT.

The V call is TRBV5-4, the J call TRBJ2-1, with D possibly being TRBD1 (6 bases). Germline CDR1 is SGHNT and CDR2 is YYREEE (reference sequence). V was trimmed by 5 bases and J by 3 bases, leaving 15 bases between them. The CDR3 loop spans 15 amino acids. CDR3 nucleotides: TGTGCCAGCAGACCCGGGACACTAAACTACAATGAGCAGTTCTTC. It yields the protein CASRPGTLNYNEQFF. The full variable domain, in which reference TRBV5-4 and TRBJ2-1 provide the parts outside the CDR3, is ETGVTQSPTHLIKTRGQQVTLRCSSQSGHNTVSWYQQALGQGPQFIFQYYREEENGRGNFPPRFSGLQFPNYSSELNVNALELDDSALYLCASRPGTLNYNEQFFGPGTRLTVL.